Reported below is one T cell receptor (beta chain). Its antigen target is currently unknown. The sample holds no much larger clone one base away, and base qualities are not on file. The data are from a study of cytotoxic CD8 clonotypes in ibrutinib-treated CLL listed by TCRdb under 2021. Turning to the overall study: The cohort had 11 relapsed/refractory and around 15 treatment-naive patients; approximately 17 were IGHV unmutated. Partial responses were observed in roughly 25 patients and complete responses in 2; after a median follow-up of 68 months, remission was maintained in 15 or so patients and progression was observed in approximately twelve. The response samples were drawn at a median of approximately 12 months into treatment, with a range of roughly 6 to 40 months. An average of roughly 250,000 productive templates and approximately 91,000 productive rearrangements was obtained per sample. Longitudinal samples were available for 26 of the 86 trial participants. Cryopreserved peripheral blood mononuclear cells were collected before treatment, at response, and at either disease progression or sustained remission. Every remission and progressive disease sample was obtained while ibrutinib was still being received by the patients. Overall study outcomes, separate from this receptor: Public clonotypes were rare and either shrank or stayed stable during treatment, and the rise in clonality at ibrutinib response reflected expansion of private clonotypes. At ibrutinib response clonality went up, during sustained remission it held steady, and at progression it dropped back toward baseline. Baseline clonality exceeded that of age-matched healthy donors and correlated strongly with circulating CD8+ T-cell counts. Sampling times were not matched between sustained-remission and progressing patients, and lymph node repertoires were not studied.

A MiSeq instrument was used for deep resolution sequencing, which targeted depths ranging from 1 in 1 million up to 1 in 200,000 T cells, with coverage averaging 10x for each clonotype. The immunoSEQ hsTCRB Kit was used to generate the TCR beta libraries. The authors processed their data as follows. ImmunoSEQ Data Assistant and ImmunoSEQ Analyzer were used for data analysis, and V, D and J genes were assigned according to IMGT definitions. Clonality, which ranges from 0 to 1, was calculated as one minus the normalized Shannon entropy of productive rearrangement frequencies. Public clonotype analysis was restricted to overrepresented clonotypes comprising at least 0.05% of each patient's repertoire. Thirteen repertoires from age-matched healthy donors, obtained from immuneACCESS, served as clonality controls. TCRdb holds this immuneACCESS table with in-frame rearrangements only. Some clones are missing; in checked studies, unresolved V genes explain under half, and the rest has no known cause. The V and J calls and the clone size are those of that table, but D and trimming were determined from the DNA. A total of 35,000 to 45,000 clones appear in this sample, about 70% of them only once. The ten largest make up about 14% of the sample.

The intended sense of this specimen's time point label: roughly 12 months on ibrutinib. Approximately 2 micrograms of genomic DNA were extracted from cryopreserved PBMCs for TCR beta library preparation. Longitudinal blood samples from CLL patients receiving ibrutinib monotherapy were subjected to high-throughput TCR beta sequencing. The patients were enrolled in a single-center, open-label phase 2 trial of ibrutinib monotherapy. The germline V gene sets CDR1 to SGHRS and CDR2 to YFSETQ. V was cut back by 1 base and J by 8 bases, leaving a gap of 18 bases between them. From the cysteine through the phenylalanine, the CDR3 covers 16 amino acids. Kept here is only the CDR3 DNA, which spans 48 bases and is read in frame from base 1.

The chain joins TRBV5-1 to TRBJ1-4, with TRBD1 as a weak D call on 6 bases. Sequencing used PBMCs, obtained after 12 months of ibrutinib treatment. This TCR came from a human donor with chronic lymphocytic leukemia. The encoded CDR3 is CASSLNSGDNGEKLFF. The DNA reads TGCGCCAGCAGCTTGAACTCGGGGGACAATGGCGAAAAACTGTTTTTT.